One sample yielded the 23 T cell receptor beta chains listed below, sequenced in a study of shared clonotypes between healthy human individuals. Clones were sequenced by immunoSEQ multiplex PCR, and TCRdb holds only the in-frame ones, with some missing. The sample holds about 1.5 million clones, around 98% seen once. Material: naive CD4+ T cells sorted from blood. The subset: CD45RA+ positively selected. The receptors stem from a man between 25 and 39 years old in good health.

V usage is TRBV15 and J usage is TRBJ2-3; D tentatively reads TRBD1 or TRBD2 (5 bases each). From germline, CDR1 is LNHNV and CDR2 YYDKDF (reference sequence). CDR3 size: 14 residues. V lost 8 bases and J lost 1, with 13 bases in between. The CDR3 is CATSGPRGTDTQYF. The CDR3, as DNA: TGTGCCACCTCGGGACCCAGAGGCACAGATACGCAGTATTTT.

This clone occurred once. This rearrangement joins TRBV28 to TRBJ2-7, with TRBD1 matching 9 bases. Looked up from germline, CDR1 is MDHEN and CDR2 is SYDVKM. The ends lost 6 bases at V and 6 bases at J; junction bases unmatched: 9. The length of the CDR3 is 14 residues. CDR3 loop: CASSFPGQGGEQYF. CDR3 sequence (DNA): TGTGCCAGCAGCTTCCCGGGACAGGGAGGCGAGCAGTACTTC.

The chain has TRBV2 and TRBJ2-3; the match to TRBD1 covers 10 bases. The length of the CDR3 is 15 residues. Trimming took 6 bases from V and 2 from J; bases not matched to a gene: 5. The germline V gene encodes CDR1 SNHLY and CDR2 FYNNEI. The CDR3 here is CASSGDRGLTDTQYF. Here the CDR3 DNA reads TGTGCCAGCAGCGGAGACAGGGGGCTCACAGATACGCAGTATTTT.

V usage is TRBV30 and J usage is TRBJ1-5, with D hard to call. Trimming pared 3 bases from V and 2 bases from J, leaving 11 bases between. There are 14 residues in the CDR3. Germline V gene data show CDR1 as GTSNPN and CDR2 as SVGIG (reference sequence). Here the CDR3 DNA reads TGTGCCTGGAGCAGGAGGGTTGGCAATCAGCCCCAGCATTTT. This encodes CAWSRRVGNQPQHF.

The chain combines TRBV15 with TRBJ1-5; the D is unclear. The CDR3 contains 16 residues. With 5 bases removed from V and 2 bases from J, the gap between germline ends came to 16 bases. CDR1 is LNHNV and CDR2 is YYDKDF in the germline V gene (reference sequence). The CDR3 loop reads CATSGYRDSGNQPQHF. For the CDR3, the DNA is TGTGCCACCAGCGGATACCGGGATAGTGGCAATCAGCCCCAGCATTTT.

The J gene is TRBJ1-3, the V gene TRBV5-1; D possibly corresponds to TRBD1 (5 bases). The CDR3 has 15 residues. V lost 3 bases and J lost 0, with 10 bases in between. Germline-derived CDR1 and CDR2 are SGHRS and YFSETQ. DNA of the CDR3: TGCGCCAGCAGCTGGGGAGGGGACTCTGGAAACACCATATATTTT. Amino acids: CASSWGGDSGNTIYF.

For this clone: The same CDR3 arises from other DNA sequences in this sample as well. This sequence joins TRBV5-1 and TRBJ2-1; maybe TRBD2 (5 bases). V lost 0 bases and J 0 bases, leaving 7 bases between the germline ends. CDR3 length equals 15 residues. From germline, CDR1 is SGHRS and CDR2 YFSETQ. The CDR3 DNA sequence: TGCGCCAGCAGCTTGGAGGCGGGCTCCTACAATGAGCAGTTCTTC. Protein: CASSLEAGSYNEQFF.

To note about this clone: Other DNA sequences in this specimen translate into the identical CDR3. The J gene is TRBJ2-1, the V gene TRBV19; D is uncertain. This CDR3 contains 13 residues. Germline values: CDR1 LNHDA, CDR2 SQIVND (reference sequence). Trimming took off 1 base at V and 2 bases at J, with 3 bases between the two ends. In nucleotides, the CDR3 is TGTGCCAGTAGTATAGGTCCCTACAATGAGCAGTTCTTC. Its protein product is CASSIGPYNEQFF.

The chain is built from TRBV23-1 and TRBJ1-5, with 9 bases lining up with TRBD1. TRBV23-1 is annotated as an ORF whose role is uncertain. V lost 6 bases, J lost 0 bases, and 6 bases stayed unmatched. The CDR3 covers 16 residues. In nucleotides, the CDR3 is TGCGCCAGCAGGACAGGGGGGGGATATAGCAATCAGCCCCAGCATTTT. This translates into CASRTGGGYSNQPQHF.

The chain employs TRBV6-5 and TRBJ1-5; unclear D gene. CDR1 MNHEY and CDR2 SVGAGI come from the germline V gene. This CDR3 region has 14 residues. V was pared by 5 bases and J by 0 bases, with 8 bases between. This chain's CDR3 is CASSPQHSNQPQHF. The CDR3 bases are TGTGCCAGCAGTCCACAGCATAGCAATCAGCCCCAGCATTTT.

The chain recombines TRBV5-1 with TRBJ2-5, with D uncertain. Trimming took off 1 base at V and 2 bases at J, with 6 bases between the two ends. In germline, CDR1 is SGHRS, CDR2 YFSETQ. The CDR3 is 13 residues long. CDR3 sequence (DNA): TGCGCCAGCAGCTTGAATAATCAAGAGACCCAGTACTTC. Protein product: CASSLNNQETQYF.

As regards this clone: The identical CDR3 is also encoded by other nucleotide sequences in the sample. This chain uses TRBV5-4 with TRBJ2-3, with no clear D. This CDR3 comprises 13 residues. Trimming pared 1 base from V and 1 base from J, leaving 4 bases between. Looked up from germline, CDR1 is SGHNT and CDR2 is YYREEE (reference sequence). The DNA for the CDR3 is TGTGCCAGCAGCTTGTCTGGCACAGATACGCAGTATTTT. As protein: CASSLSGTDTQYF.

This clone was recorded only once. DNA for the CDR3: TGTGCCATCAGTACACACCCTGGTGGCGGCTACACCTTC. Translation gives CAISTHPGGGYTF. The rearrangement joins TRBV10-3 to TRBJ1-2; no reliable D call. The CDR3 spans 13 residues. V lost 5 bases to trimming and J lost 8 bases, with 15 bases between them. In germline, CDR1 is ENHRY, CDR2 SYGVKD.

The V and J genes are TRBV10-3 and TRBJ2-7; D is undetermined. The CDR3 spans 12 residues. The V gene's germline CDR1 is ENHRY and CDR2 SYGVKD. Trimming left V 10 bases short and J 4 bases short, with 14 bases between. CDR3 region: CARSHDGYEQYF. CDR3 in DNA: TGTGCCAGGTCGCACGATGGGTACGAGCAGTACTTC.

This rearrangement joins TRBV19 to TRBJ1-2; D is undetermined. The CDR3 length is 16 residues. Per germline, CDR1 LNHDA and CDR2 SQIVND (reference sequence). V was shortened by 1 base and J by 8 bases, with 20 bases between the two germline ends. The DNA of the CDR3 is TGTGCCAGTAGTATAGGAGGTAGGACCCGCCTAATAGGCTACACCTTC. This codes for CASSIGGRTRLIGYTF.

V gene TRBV9 combines with J gene TRBJ2-7, with 10 bases identical to TRBD2. The CDR3 runs 13 residues. Germline CDR1 reads SGDLS; CDR2 reads YYNGEE. J gave up 3 bases and V 3 bases, and 0 bases lay outside the gene matches. CDR3 DNA sequence: TGTGCCAGCAGCGGACTAGCGGGCTACGAGCAGTACTTC. This encodes CASSGLAGYEQYF.

This chain links TRBV18 with TRBJ2-2, with a possible D match to TRBD1 (6 bases). Looked up from germline, CDR1 is KGHSH and CDR2 is LQKENI. This CDR3 is 15 amino acids long. The germline V and J ends were trimmed by 3 bases and 3 bases, with 11 bases remaining between them. CDR3 residues: CASSPNRVDTGELFF. The CDR3 nucleotides are TGTGCCAGCTCACCGAACAGGGTAGACACCGGGGAGCTGTTTTTT.

The chain carries TRBV5-5 and TRBJ2-7, with no clear D. Germline CDR1 reads SGHKS; CDR2 reads YYEKEE (reference sequence). V lost 4 bases and J lost 5, with 16 bases in between. The CDR3 is 14 residues long. The CDR3 loop is CASSPRPYKDEQYF. DNA of the CDR3: TGTGCCAGCAGCCCCCGGCCTTATAAAGACGAGCAGTACTTC. The full variable domain, its missing parts supplied by reference TRBV5-5 and TRBJ2-7, is DAGVTQSPTHLIKTRGQQVTLRCSPISGHKSVSWYQQVLGQGPQFIFQYYEKEERGRGNFPDRFSARQFPNYSSELNVNALLLGDSALYLCASSPRPYKDEQYFGPGTRLTVT.

The J gene is TRBJ2-2, the V gene TRBV7-3, with D possibly TRBD1 on 5 matching bases. Trimming cost V 8 bases and J 4 bases, with 11 bases left between them. Germline V lookup: CDR1 SGHTA, CDR2 FQGTGA. The CDR3 consists of 13 residues. The CDR3 region has the DNA TGTGCCAGCGGACACGGTAGCACCGGGGAGCTGTTTTTT. The encoded protein is CASGHGSTGELFF.

This rearrangement joins TRBV5-1 to TRBJ1-1; unclear D gene. V lost 4 bases and J 2 bases, leaving 9 bases between the germline ends. The CDR3 loop spans 13 amino acids. Germline values: CDR1 SGHRS, CDR2 YFSETQ. The CDR3 nucleotides are TGCGCCAGCAGCGTCGACACTAACACTGAAGCTTTCTTT. This encodes CASSVDTNTEAFF.

This chain joins TRBV7-9 and TRBJ1-1; the D gene is possibly TRBD1 (6 bases). Per the germline V gene, CDR1 is SEHNR and CDR2 is FQNEAQ (reference sequence). The V end was cut by 5 bases, the J end by 0 bases, with 10 bases between. This CDR3 is 14 amino acids long. DNA for the CDR3: TGTGCCAGCAGCCACAGGGAGCTGAACACTGAAGCTTTCTTT. Protein: CASSHRELNTEAFF.

V is TRBV28 and J is TRBJ1-2; 8 bases align to TRBD1. Germline V gives CDR1 MDHEN, CDR2 SYDVKM. The CDR3 is made up of 13 amino acids. The V gene end was trimmed by 6 bases and the J gene end by 7 bases; junction bases not matched to a gene: 7. The chain's CDR3 is CASRGQGSGGYTF. CDR3 sequence (DNA): TGTGCCAGCAGAGGACAGGGATCAGGTGGCTACACCTTC.

This clone was recorded once. The V and J genes are TRBV11-2 and TRBJ1-4, with D possibly matching TRBD1 (6 bases). This CDR3 contains 19 residues. The V and J ends lost 0 bases and 3 bases respectively, with 20 bases between them. Germline lookup yields CDR1 SGHAT and CDR2 FQNNGV. Here the CDR3 DNA reads TGTGCCAGCAGCTTAGATCTAGCTCGGGCTAAGGGGGCTAATGAAAAACTGTTTTTT. Encoded protein: CASSLDLARAKGANEKLFF.